This T cell receptor beta chain was captured in a study of blood T cell repertoires in COVID-19. For the study at large: Sites across the United States, Italy and Spain contributed samples from acute and convalescent COVID-19.

Germline CDR1 KGHSH, CDR2 LQKENI. The V end was cut by 8 bases, the J end by 9 bases, with 17 bases between. The CDR3 extends over 13 amino acids. Data came from immunoSEQ multiplex PCR; TCRdb stores just in-frame clones and leaves some out. The sample contains 200,000 to 250,000 clones, 83% of which appear only once. Self-reported history from a screening survey and questionnaire set each donor's cohort. This receptor was taken from a woman aged 45-59 years who had been exposed to COVID-19. Specimen: PBMCs or T cells enriched from blood (not recorded which). The chain employs TRBV18 and TRBJ1-5; D unclear. This CDR3 is CASATLPSRPQHF. As DNA, the CDR3 is TGTGCCAGCGCTACCTTACCAAGTCGGCCCCAGCATTTT.